The TCR beta chain under discussion was sequenced for a study of T cell repertoires in cytomegalovirus infection. Study summary: Researchers turned to recently identified HLA-C-restricted CMV epitopes as well as well-studied HLA-B-restricted ones. Shared public TCR beta signatures pointed to both CMV infection and a matching HLA type. Study-level results: Dominant in the ex vivo response were TCR beta clonotypes restricted by HLA-C and specific for CMV.

This clonotype was counted at least ten times. Its target is unknown. TCRdb re-called the reads through MiXCR, storing one row per CDR3 protein. The sample has 650,000 to 900,000 distinct CDR3 sequences, almost 30% seen once; the top ten hold under 15%. The CDR3 extends over 14 amino acids. Germline V CDR1 and CDR2: MDHEN, SYDVKM. J lost 5 bases, V lost 8 bases, and 8 bases had no gene match. Specimen: cultured CD8+ T cells from PBMCs, collected from culture after CMV antigen stimulation. The sequence derives from a human donor in good health (CMV status not recorded). Some clones in this sample may be carry-over from other donors' samples. The chain is built from TRBV28 and TRBJ2-2, with 7 bases matching TRBD1. Written as DNA, the CDR3 is TGTGCCAGCTTCCGGGACAGAGGAACCGGGGAGCTGTTTTTT. This translates into CASFRDRGTGELFF. The complete variable domain, with remaining parts taken from reference TRBV28 and TRBJ2-2, reads DVKVTQSSRYLVKRTGEKVFLECVQDMDHENMFWYRQDPGLGLRLIYFSYDVKMKEKGDIPEGYSVSREKKERFSLILESASTNQTSMYLCASFRDRGTGELFFGEGSRLTVL.